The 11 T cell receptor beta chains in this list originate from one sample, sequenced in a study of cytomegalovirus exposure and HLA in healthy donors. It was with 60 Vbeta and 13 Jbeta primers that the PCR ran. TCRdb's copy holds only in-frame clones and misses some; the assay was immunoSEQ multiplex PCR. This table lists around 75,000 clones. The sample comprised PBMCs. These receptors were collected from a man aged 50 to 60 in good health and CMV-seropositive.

CDR3 sequence: CASSQDLEQLYGYTF. In DNA form, the CDR3 reads TGTGCCAGCAGCCAAGATTTGGAACAGCTTTATGGCTACACCTTC. The J gene is TRBJ1-2, the V gene TRBV4-2; unclear D gene. The germline gives CDR1 LGHNA, CDR2 YNFKEQ. With 0 bases removed from V and 5 bases from J, the gap between germline ends came to 13 bases. The CDR3 extends over 15 amino acids.

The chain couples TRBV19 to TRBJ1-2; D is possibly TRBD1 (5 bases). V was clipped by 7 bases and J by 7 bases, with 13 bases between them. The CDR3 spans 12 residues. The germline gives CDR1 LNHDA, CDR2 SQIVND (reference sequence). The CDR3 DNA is TGTGCCAGTATTTTCAGGGCAGGTGGCTACACCTTC. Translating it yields CASIFRAGGYTF.

CDR3 in DNA: TGTGCCAGCACCGAGAGCCTTCATAATTCACCCCTCCACTTT. Its translation is CASTESLHNSPLHF. This chain uses TRBV28 with TRBJ1-6; D ambiguous. Germline-derived CDR1 and CDR2 are MDHEN and SYDVKM. CDR3 length: 14 amino acids. The germline V and J ends were trimmed by 7 bases and 5 bases, with 12 bases remaining between them.

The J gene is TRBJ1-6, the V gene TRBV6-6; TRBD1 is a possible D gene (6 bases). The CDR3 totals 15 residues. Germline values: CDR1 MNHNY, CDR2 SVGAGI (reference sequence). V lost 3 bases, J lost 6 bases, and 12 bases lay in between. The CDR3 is CASSYTGGPNSPLHF. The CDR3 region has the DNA TGTGCCAGCAGTTATACGGGGGGCCCTAATTCACCCCTCCACTTT.

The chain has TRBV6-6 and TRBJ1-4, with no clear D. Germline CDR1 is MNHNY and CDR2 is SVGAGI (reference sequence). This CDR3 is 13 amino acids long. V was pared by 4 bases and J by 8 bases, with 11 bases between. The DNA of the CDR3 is TGTGCCAGCAGTTCCCCCAAACGGGAAAAACTGTTTTTT. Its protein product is CASSSPKREKLFF.

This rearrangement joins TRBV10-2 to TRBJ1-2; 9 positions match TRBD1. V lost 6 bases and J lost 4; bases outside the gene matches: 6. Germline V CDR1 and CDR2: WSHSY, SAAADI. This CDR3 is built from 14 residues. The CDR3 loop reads CASSRTGETYGYTF. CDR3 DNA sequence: TGCGCCAGCAGCAGGACAGGGGAAACCTATGGCTACACCTTC.

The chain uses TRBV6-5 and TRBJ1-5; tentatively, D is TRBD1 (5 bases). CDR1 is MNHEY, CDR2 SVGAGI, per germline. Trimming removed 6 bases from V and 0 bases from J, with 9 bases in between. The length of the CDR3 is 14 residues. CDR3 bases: TGTGCCAGCAGCTCCAGGGTTAGCAATCAGCCCCAGCATTTT. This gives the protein CASSSRVSNQPQHF.

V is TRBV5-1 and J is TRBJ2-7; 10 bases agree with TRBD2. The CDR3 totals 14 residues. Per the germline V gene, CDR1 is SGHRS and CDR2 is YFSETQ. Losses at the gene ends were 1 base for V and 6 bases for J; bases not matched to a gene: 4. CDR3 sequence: CASSLLAGAAEQYV. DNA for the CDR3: TGCGCCAGCAGCTTGCTAGCGGGGGCGGCCGAGCAGTACGTC.

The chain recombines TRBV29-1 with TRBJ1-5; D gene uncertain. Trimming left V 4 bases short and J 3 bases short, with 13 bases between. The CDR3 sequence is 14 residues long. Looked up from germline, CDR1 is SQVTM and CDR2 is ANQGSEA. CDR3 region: CSVAFDRDNQPQHF. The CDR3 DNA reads TGCAGCGTTGCGTTCGACCGGGACAATCAGCCCCAGCATTTT.

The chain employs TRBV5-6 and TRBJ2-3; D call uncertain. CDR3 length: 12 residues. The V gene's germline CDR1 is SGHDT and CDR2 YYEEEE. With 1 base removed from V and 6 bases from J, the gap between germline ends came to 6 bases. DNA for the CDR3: TGTGCCAGCAGCTTGACGGAGGATACGCAGTATTTT. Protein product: CASSLTEDTQYF.

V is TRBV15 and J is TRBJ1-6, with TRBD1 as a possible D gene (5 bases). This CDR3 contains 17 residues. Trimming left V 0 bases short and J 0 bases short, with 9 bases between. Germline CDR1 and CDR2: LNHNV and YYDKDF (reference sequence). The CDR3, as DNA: TGTGCCACCAGCAGAGATGGGGGGGGCTCCTATAATTCACCCCTCCACTTT. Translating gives CATSRDGGGSYNSPLHF. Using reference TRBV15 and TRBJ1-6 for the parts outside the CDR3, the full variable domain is DAMVIQNPRYQVTQFGKPVTLSCSQTLNHNVMYWYQQKSSQAPKLLFHYYDKDFNNEADTPDNFQSRRPNTSFCFLDIRSPGLGDTAMYLCATSRDGGGSYNSPLHFGNGTRLTVT.